The clone carrying this T cell receptor (beta chain) was found once. The table came from immunoSEQ multiplex PCR; TCRdb's copy has only in-frame clones and leaves some out. The sample contains around 110,000 clones, roughly 77% of which appear only once. The data originate from a study of radiotherapy plus CTLA-4 blockade in lung cancer. The length of the CDR3 is 16 residues. Germline loops: CDR1 LGHNA, CDR2 YNFKEQ. V lost 0 bases and J lost 4, with 15 bases in between. Patients in the study, people with chemo-refractory metastatic non-small-cell lung cancer, received focal radiation plus ipilimumab CTLA-4 blockade.

This rearrangement joins TRBV4-2 to TRBJ1-2, with D unclear. The source of this sequence is a human donor with non-small cell lung cancer that progressed on radiotherapy plus ipilimumab. Some clones in this sample may be carry-over from other donors' samples. The sequenced sample was peripheral blood, obtained from a patient treated with radiotherapy plus ipilimumab. The CDR3 loop reads CASSQDLARKLYGYTF. The CDR3 DNA reads TGTGCCAGCAGCCAAGACTTGGCCAGAAAACTCTATGGCTACACCTTC.